The 10 T cell receptor beta chains below were found in one sample sequenced in a study of blood T cell repertoires in COVID-19. The method was immunoSEQ multiplex PCR; TCRdb's version includes in-frame clones alone and lacks a portion of them. Of approximately 240,000 clones listed, under 90% were seen once; the top ten hold around 18%. The sequencing sample was made of peripheral blood. The receptors here all came from a woman aged 80 or over with active or convalescent COVID-19.

This chain links TRBV5-4 with TRBJ2-3; D is perhaps TRBD2 (6 bases). The CDR3 covers 14 residues. Germline V CDR1 and CDR2: SGHNT, YYREEE (reference sequence). Trimming left V 4 bases short and J 4 bases short, with 13 bases between. As DNA, the CDR3 is TGTGCCAGCAGCCAGGAGGGCCGAGCAGATACGCAGTATTTT. Protein sequence: CASSQEGRADTQYF.

This sequence joins TRBV3-1 (or the pseudogene TRBV3-2) and TRBJ2-2, with 9 nucleotides matching TRBD1. V shed 5 bases and J 6 bases; nucleotides not matched to a gene: 4. Per germline, CDR1 LGHDT and CDR2 YNNKEL (reference sequence). This CDR3 is 14 amino acids long. CDR3 in DNA: TGTGCCAGCAGCAGGGGACAGGGTTCCGGGGAGCTGTTTTTT. Amino acid sequence: CASSRGQGSGELFF.

The CDR3 region has the DNA TGTGCCAGCAGTTACTCGATCCGGGTCGGTGAAGCTTTCTTT. It encodes CASSYSIRVGEAFF. The chain links TRBV6-2 or TRBV6-3 to TRBJ1-1, with D unresolved. CDR1 and CDR2 from the germline V gene are MNHEY and SVGEGT. The CDR3 spans 14 residues. The ends were cut back, 0 bases at V and 7 bases at J, with 12 bases in the middle.

The chain combines TRBV11-2 with TRBJ1-1; 8 bases agree with TRBD1. The CDR3 length is 16 residues. Germline V gene data show CDR1 as SGHAT and CDR2 as FQNNGV. The junction had 10 bases not matched to a gene; V was cut back by 5 bases and J by 2 bases. CDR3 loop: CASSRPGAGGNTEAFF. CDR3 coding DNA: TGTGCCAGCAGCCGTCCAGGGGCAGGGGGCAACACTGAAGCTTTCTTT.

The table lists this clone with a few counts. This chain connects TRBV19 to TRBJ1-6; 9 positions match TRBD1. The CDR3 contains 14 residues. Germline CDR1 reads LNHDA; CDR2 reads SQIVND (reference sequence). V shed 8 bases and J 8 bases; nucleotides not matched to a gene: 7. The CDR3 nucleotides read TGTGCCAGTTCTTGGGACAGGGTAGATTCACCCCTCCACTTT. This sequence encodes CASSWDRVDSPLHF.

V and J are TRBV2 and TRBJ1-1; tentatively, D is TRBD1 (6 bases). The CDR3 totals 14 residues. With 6 bases removed from V and 1 base from J, the gap between germline ends came to 12 bases. Germline lookup yields CDR1 SNHLY and CDR2 FYNNEI. Written as DNA, the CDR3 is TGTGCCAGCAGGGTCCCAGGGGCGAACACTGAAGCTTTCTTT. This sequence encodes CASRVPGANTEAFF.

This chain joins TRBV4-2 and TRBJ1-1; 12 bases match TRBD1. The CDR3 has 18 residues. Losses at the gene ends were 1 base for V and 1 base for J; bases not matched to a gene: 7. In germline, CDR1 is LGHNA, CDR2 YNFKEQ. CDR3 in DNA: TGTGCCAGCAGCCAAGGCGGGACAGGGGGCGCGAGGAACACTGAAGCTTTCTTT. This sequence encodes CASSQGGTGGARNTEAFF.

The chain links TRBV7-2 to TRBJ2-5, with D maybe TRBD2 (6 bases). The germline V gene encodes CDR1 SGHTA and CDR2 FQGNSA. Trimming took 5 bases from V and 2 from J, leaving 18 bases between them. CDR3 size: 16 residues. CDR3 sequence (DNA): TGTGCCAGCAGCCCCAACCGACTAGGGCCTCAAGAGACCCAGTACTTC. This translates into CASSPNRLGPQETQYF.

The chain is built from TRBV7-3 and TRBJ2-4; 9 bases are a match to TRBD1. Germline V gene lookup returns CDR1 SGHTA and CDR2 FQGTGA. Trimming at V came to 2 bases and at J to 6 bases, leaving 5 bases not matched to a gene. The CDR3 is made up of 15 amino acids. DNA of the CDR3: TGTGCCAGCAGCTTACGTACAGGGGGCGGAAACATTCAGTACTTC. The encoded protein is CASSLRTGGGNIQYF.

The table lists this clone with a count of one. The chain has TRBV7-8 and TRBJ2-1, with D possibly matching TRBD2 (5 bases). V dropped 3 bases and J dropped 8 bases, with 11 bases sitting between them. Germline V CDR1 and CDR2: SGHVS, FQNEAQ. The CDR3 loop spans 13 amino acids. The CDR3, as DNA: TGTGCCAGCAGCTTTTCCGGGGAAGATGAGCAGTTCTTC. It encodes CASSFSGEDEQFF.